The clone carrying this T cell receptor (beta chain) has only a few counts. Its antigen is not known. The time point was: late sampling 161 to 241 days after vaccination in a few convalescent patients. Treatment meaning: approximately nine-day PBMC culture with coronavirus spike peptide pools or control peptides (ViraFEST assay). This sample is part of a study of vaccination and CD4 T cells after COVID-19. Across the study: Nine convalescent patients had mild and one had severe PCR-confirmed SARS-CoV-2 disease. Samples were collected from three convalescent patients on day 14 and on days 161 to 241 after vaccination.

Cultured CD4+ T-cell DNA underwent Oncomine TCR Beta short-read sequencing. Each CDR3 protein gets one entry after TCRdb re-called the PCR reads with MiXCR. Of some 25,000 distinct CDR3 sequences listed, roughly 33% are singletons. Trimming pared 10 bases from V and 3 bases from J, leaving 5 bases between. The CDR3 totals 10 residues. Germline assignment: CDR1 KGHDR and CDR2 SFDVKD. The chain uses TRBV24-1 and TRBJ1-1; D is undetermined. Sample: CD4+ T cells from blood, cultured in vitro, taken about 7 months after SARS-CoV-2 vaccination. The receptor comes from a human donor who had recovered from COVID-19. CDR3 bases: TGTGCCACTCGCTACACTGAAGCTTTCTTT. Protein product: CATRYTEAFF.